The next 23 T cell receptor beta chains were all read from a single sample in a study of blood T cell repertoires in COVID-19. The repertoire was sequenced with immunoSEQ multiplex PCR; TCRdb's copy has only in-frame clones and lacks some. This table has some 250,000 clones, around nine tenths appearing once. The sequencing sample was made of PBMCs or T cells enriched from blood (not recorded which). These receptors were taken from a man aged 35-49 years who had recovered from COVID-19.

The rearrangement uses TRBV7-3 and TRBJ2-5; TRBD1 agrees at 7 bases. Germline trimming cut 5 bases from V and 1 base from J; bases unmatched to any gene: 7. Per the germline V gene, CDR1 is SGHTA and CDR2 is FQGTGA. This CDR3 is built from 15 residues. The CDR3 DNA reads TGTGCCAGCAGCCTTGGAAACAGGGGCCAAGAGACCCAGTACTTC. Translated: CASSLGNRGQETQYF.

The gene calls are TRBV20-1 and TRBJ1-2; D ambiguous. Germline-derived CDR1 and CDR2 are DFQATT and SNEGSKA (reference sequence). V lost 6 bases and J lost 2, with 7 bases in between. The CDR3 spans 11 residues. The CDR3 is CSALSNYGYTF. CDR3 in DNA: TGCAGTGCCCTTTCCAACTATGGCTACACCTTC.

The CDR3 loop is CASSQVSSGQSGGYYEQYF. The CDR3 region has the DNA TGCGCCAGCAGCCAAGTTAGTAGCGGGCAGAGCGGGGGTTACTACGAGCAGTACTTC. The chain uses TRBV4-1 and TRBJ2-7, with 8 bases identical to TRBD2. Germline V CDR1 and CDR2: MGHRA, YSYEKL. This CDR3 contains 19 residues. V lost 1 base, J lost 3 bases, and 17 bases stayed unmatched.

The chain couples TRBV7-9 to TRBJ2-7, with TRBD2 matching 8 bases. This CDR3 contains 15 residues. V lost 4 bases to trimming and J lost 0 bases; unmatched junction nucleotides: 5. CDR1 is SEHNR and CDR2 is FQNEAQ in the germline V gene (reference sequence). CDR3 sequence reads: CASSSLRGASYEQYF. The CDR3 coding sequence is TGTGCCAGCAGCTCCCTGCGGGGGGCCTCCTACGAGCAGTACTTC.

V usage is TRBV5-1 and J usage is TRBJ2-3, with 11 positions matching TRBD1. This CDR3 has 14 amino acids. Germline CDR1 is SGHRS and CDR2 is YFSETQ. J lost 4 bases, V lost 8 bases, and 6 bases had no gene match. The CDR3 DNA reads TGCGCCAGTACTTGGACAGGGGGCGCAGATACGCAGTATTTT. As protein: CASTWTGGADTQYF.

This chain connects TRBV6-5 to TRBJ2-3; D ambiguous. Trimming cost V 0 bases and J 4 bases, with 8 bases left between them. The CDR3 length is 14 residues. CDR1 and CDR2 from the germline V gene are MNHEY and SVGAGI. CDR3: CASSYSTQSDTQYF. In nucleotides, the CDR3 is TGTGCCAGCAGTTACTCGACACAGTCAGATACGCAGTATTTT.

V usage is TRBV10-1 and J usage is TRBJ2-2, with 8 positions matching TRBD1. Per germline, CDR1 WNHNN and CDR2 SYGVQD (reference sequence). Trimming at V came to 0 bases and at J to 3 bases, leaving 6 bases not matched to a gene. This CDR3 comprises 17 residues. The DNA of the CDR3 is TGCGCCAGCAGTGAGTCGGTCCAGGGGGCGGACACCGGGGAGCTGTTTTTT. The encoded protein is CASSESVQGADTGELFF.

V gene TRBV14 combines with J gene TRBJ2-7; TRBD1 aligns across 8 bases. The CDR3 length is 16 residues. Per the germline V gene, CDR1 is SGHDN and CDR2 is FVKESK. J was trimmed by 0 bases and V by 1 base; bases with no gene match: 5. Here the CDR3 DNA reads TGTGCCAGCAGCCAAGGAATGGACAGGGTCTCCTACGAGCAGTACTTC. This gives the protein CASSQGMDRVSYEQYF.

DNA for the CDR3: TGCGCCAGCAGCCAATCTTCGCAGGGTAAACAGCCCCAGCATTTT. Its protein is CASSQSSQGKQPQHF. The chain employs TRBV4-1 and TRBJ1-5; TRBD1 might be the D (5 bases). Between the trimmed V and J ends, which lost 2 bases and 7 bases, there was a span of 15 bases. Germline values: CDR1 MGHRA, CDR2 YSYEKL. CDR3 length: 15 residues.

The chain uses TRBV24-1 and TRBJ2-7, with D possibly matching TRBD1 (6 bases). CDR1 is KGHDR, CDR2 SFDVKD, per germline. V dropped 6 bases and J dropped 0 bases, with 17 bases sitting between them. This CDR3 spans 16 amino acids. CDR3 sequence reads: CATSWDNRDGSYEQYF. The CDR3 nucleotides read TGTGCCACCAGTTGGGACAACAGGGATGGCTCCTACGAGCAGTACTTC.

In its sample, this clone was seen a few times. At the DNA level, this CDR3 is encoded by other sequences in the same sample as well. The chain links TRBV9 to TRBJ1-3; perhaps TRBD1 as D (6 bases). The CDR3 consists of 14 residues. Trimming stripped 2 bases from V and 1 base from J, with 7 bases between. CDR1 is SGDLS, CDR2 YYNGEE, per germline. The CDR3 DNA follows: TGTGCCAGCAGCGTGACAGGATCTGGAAACACCATATATTTT. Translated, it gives CASSVTGSGNTIYF. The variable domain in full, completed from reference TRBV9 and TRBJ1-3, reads DSGVTQTPKHLITATGQRVTLRCSPRSGDLSVYWYQQSLDQGLQFLIQYYNGEERAKGNILERFSAQQFPDLHSELNLSSLELGDSALYFCASSVTGSGNTIYFGEGSWLTVV.

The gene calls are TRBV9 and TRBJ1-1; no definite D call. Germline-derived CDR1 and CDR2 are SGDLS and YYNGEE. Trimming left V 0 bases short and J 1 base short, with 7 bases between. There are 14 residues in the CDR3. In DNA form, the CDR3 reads TGTGCCAGCAGCGTAGTGGGCCAGAACACTGAAGCTTTCTTT. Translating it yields CASSVVGQNTEAFF.

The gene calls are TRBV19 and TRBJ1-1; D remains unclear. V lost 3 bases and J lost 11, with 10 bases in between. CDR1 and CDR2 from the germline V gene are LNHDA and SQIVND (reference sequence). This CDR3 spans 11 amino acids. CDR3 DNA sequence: TGTGCCAGTAGTATCCCCCGTGAGGCTTTCTTT. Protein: CASSIPREAFF.

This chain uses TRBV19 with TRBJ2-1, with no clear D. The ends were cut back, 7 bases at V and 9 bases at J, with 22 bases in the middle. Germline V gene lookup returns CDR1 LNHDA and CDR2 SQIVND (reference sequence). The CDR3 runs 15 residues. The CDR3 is CASTDRPWASSEQFF. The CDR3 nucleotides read TGTGCCAGTACCGACCGCCCCTGGGCCAGCAGTGAGCAGTTCTTC.

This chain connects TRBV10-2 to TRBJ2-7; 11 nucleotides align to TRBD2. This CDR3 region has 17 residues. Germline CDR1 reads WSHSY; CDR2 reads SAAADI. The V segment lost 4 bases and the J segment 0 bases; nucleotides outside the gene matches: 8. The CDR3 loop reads CASSGGTSGRSSYEQYF. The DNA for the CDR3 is TGCGCCAGCAGTGGAGGGACTAGCGGACGGAGCTCCTACGAGCAGTACTTC.

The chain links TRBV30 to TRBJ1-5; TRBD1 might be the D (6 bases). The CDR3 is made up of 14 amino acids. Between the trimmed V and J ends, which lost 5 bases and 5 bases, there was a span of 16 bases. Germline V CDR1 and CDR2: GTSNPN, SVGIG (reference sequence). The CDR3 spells CAWGITGFYQPQHF. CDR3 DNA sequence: TGTGCCTGGGGAATCACAGGGTTCTATCAGCCCCAGCATTTT.

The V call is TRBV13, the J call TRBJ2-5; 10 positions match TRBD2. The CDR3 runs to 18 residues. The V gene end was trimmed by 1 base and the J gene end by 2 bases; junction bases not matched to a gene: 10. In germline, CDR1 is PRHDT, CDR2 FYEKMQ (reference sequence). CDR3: CASSLAGLAGVEQETQYF. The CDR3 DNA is TGTGCCAGCAGCTTAGCGGGGCTAGCGGGGGTGGAACAAGAGACCCAGTACTTC.

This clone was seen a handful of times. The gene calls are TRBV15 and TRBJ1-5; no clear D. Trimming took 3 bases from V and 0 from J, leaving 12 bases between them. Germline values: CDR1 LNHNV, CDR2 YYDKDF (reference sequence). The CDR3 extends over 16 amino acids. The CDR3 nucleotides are TGTGCCACCAGCAGGCGGGCCTTCGGTAGCAATCAGCCCCAGCATTTT. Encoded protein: CATSRRAFGSNQPQHF.

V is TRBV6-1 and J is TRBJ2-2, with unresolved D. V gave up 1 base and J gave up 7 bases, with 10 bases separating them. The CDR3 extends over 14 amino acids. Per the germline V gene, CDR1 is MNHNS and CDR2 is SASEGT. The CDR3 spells CASSEGQRNGELFF. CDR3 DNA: TGTGCCAGCAGTGAAGGTCAGAGGAACGGGGAGCTGTTTTTT.

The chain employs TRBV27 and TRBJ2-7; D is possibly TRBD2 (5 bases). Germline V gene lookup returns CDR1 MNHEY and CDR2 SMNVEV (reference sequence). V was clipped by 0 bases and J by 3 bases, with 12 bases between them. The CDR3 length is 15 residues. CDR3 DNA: TGTGCCAGCAGTTTATCCCGGACTGAATACTACGAGCAGTACTTC. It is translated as CASSLSRTEYYEQYF.

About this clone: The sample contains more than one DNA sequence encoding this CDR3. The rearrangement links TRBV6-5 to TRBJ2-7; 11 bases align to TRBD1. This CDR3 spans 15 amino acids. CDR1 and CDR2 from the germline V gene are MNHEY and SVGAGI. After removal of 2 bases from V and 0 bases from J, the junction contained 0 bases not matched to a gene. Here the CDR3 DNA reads TGTGCCAGCAGTTACGGGACAGGGGGCTCCTACGAGCAGTACTTC. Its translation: CASSYGTGGSYEQYF.

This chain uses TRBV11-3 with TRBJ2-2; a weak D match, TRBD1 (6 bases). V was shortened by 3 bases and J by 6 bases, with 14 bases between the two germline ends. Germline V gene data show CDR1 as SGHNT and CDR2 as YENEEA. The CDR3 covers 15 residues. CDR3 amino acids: CASSFIQGFSGELFF. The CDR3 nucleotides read TGTGCCAGCAGCTTTATACAGGGTTTCTCCGGGGAGCTGTTTTTT.

The CDR3: CASNIRGGGQETQYF. In DNA, the CDR3 is TGTGCCAGCAATATTAGAGGGGGCGGCCAAGAGACCCAGTACTTC. The chain uses TRBV7-9 and TRBJ2-5; 7 bases are a match to TRBD1. The J segment lost 1 base and the V segment lost 7 bases, leaving 9 bases of the junction unmatched. CDR3 length: 15 amino acids. Per the germline V gene, CDR1 is SEHNR and CDR2 is FQNEAQ (reference sequence).